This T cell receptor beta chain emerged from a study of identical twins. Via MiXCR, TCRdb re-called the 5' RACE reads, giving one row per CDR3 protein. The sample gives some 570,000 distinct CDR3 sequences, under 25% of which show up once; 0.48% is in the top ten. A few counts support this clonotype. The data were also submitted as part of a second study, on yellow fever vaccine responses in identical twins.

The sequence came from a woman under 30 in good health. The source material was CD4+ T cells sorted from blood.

DNA for the CDR3: TGTGCCAGCAGTTTACCCCACAGAGCTTACAATGAGCAGTTCTTC. Translating it yields CASSLPHRAYNEQFF. This sequence joins TRBV28 and TRBJ2-1; D gene ambiguous. V was clipped by 2 bases and J by 4 bases, with 12 bases between them. Per the germline V gene, CDR1 is MDHEN and CDR2 is SYDVKM. The CDR3 totals 15 residues.